These 13 T cell receptor beta chains came from one sample sequenced in a study of T cells in Graves' hyperthyroidism and ophthalmopathy. Amplification of TCR beta CDR3 regions was performed using RNA transcripts as template. First-round RT-PCR targeting the TCR CDR3 was performed with the HTBI primer set. From the multiplex PCR reads, TCRdb called clonotypes with MiXCR, one entry per CDR3 protein. The repertoire holds 600,000 to 750,000 distinct CDR3 sequences, with around 16% as singletons. The sequencing input was blood. The origin of the receptors is a man aged 50 to 60 with Graves' hyperthyroidism.

This chain connects TRBV7-2 to TRBJ2-3; 8 bases map to TRBD1. V gave up 0 bases and J gave up 0 bases; unmatched junction bases: 11. Germline values: CDR1 SGHTA, CDR2 FQGNSA. This CDR3 has 19 residues. CDR3 sequence: CASSLALSVRGLSTDTQYF. DNA for the CDR3: TGTGCCAGCAGCTTAGCATTGAGTGTCAGGGGGCTTAGCACAGATACGCAGTATTTT.

This clonotype was counted a few times. The chain combines TRBV20-1 with TRBJ2-2; 13 bases align to TRBD2. Germline V lookup: CDR1 DFQATT, CDR2 SNEGSKA (reference sequence). The CDR3 loop spans 17 amino acids. Unmatched junction bases numbered 11, after V lost 6 bases and J lost 4 bases. The DNA for the CDR3 is TGCAGTGCACCGTCTAGGACTAGCGGGAGAGGCACCGGGGAGCTGTTTTTT. Encoded protein: CSAPSRTSGRGTGELFF.

Many counts were recorded for this clonotype. V usage is TRBV18 and J usage is TRBJ2-6; 9 bases agree with TRBD1. This CDR3 has 17 amino acids. Germline V gives CDR1 KGHSH, CDR2 LQKENI. The V gene end was trimmed by 3 bases and the J gene end by 3 bases; junction bases not matched to a gene: 6. CDR3 sequence (DNA): TGTGCCAGCTCACCGCTCACAGGGGGCGGTGGGGCCAACGTCCTGACTTTC. It specifies CASSPLTGGGGANVLTF.

This clonotype was detected many times. This chain connects TRBV5-1 to TRBJ2-2; no definite D call. With 0 bases removed from V and 0 bases from J, the gap between germline ends came to 6 bases. The CDR3 sequence is 15 residues long. Per germline, CDR1 SGHRS and CDR2 YFSETQ. CDR3 bases: TGCGCCAGCAGCTTGGACAGACCGAACACCGGGGAGCTGTTTTTT. Its translation is CASSLDRPNTGELFF.

This clonotype was observed at least ten times. The chain has TRBV5-1 and TRBJ2-1; a possible D gene is TRBD1 (5 bases). Germline-derived CDR1 and CDR2 are SGHRS and YFSETQ. This CDR3 region has 17 residues. V lost 3 bases to trimming and J lost 12 bases, with 28 bases between them. The DNA of the CDR3 is TGCGCCAGCAGCTCTCCAGGGCGGCAGAAAGACAACATTGGGCAGTTCTTC. It is translated as CASSSPGRQKDNIGQFF.

CDR3 in amino acids: CASSQDRQDSTSTDTQYF. CDR3 sequence (DNA): TGCGCCAGCAGCCAAGATCGCCAGGATTCTACTAGCACAGATACGCAGTATTTT. The J gene is TRBJ2-3, the V gene TRBV4-1, with D unresolved. V gave up 0 bases and J gave up 0 bases, with 16 bases separating them. This CDR3 is 18 amino acids long. Germline V gives CDR1 MGHRA, CDR2 YSYEKL.

This clonotype was detected many times. The chain employs TRBV6-2 or TRBV6-3 and TRBJ1-1; possible D gene TRBD1, 5 bases. Trimming shortened V by 0 bases and J by 3 bases, and 17 bases separated the two germline ends. The CDR3 totals 17 residues. From germline, CDR1 is MNHEY and CDR2 SVGEGT. The CDR3: CASSYSTWAGMDTEAFF. CDR3 DNA: TGTGCCAGCAGTTACTCGACCTGGGCAGGGATGGACACTGAAGCTTTCTTT.

This clonotype was seen at least ten times. The rearrangement joins TRBV7-3 to TRBJ2-1, with D unresolved. V was shortened by 0 bases and J by 7 bases, with 13 bases between the two germline ends. Germline CDR1 is SGHTA and CDR2 is FQGTGA. CDR3 length: 15 amino acids. The CDR3 nucleotides read TGTGCCAGCAGCTTAACCAGGACCACTAAAAATGAGCAGTTCTTC. This codes for CASSLTRTTKNEQFF.

The table lists this clonotype with many counts. The genes are TRBV11-2 and TRBJ2-5, with TRBD2 matching 9 bases. CDR1 and CDR2 (germline): SGHAT, FQNNGV. The CDR3 consists of 16 residues. The trim removed 4 bases at V and 1 base at J, leaving 7 bases unmatched. The CDR3 bases are TGTGCCAGCAGCTCCCTAGCGGGAAGCTTCCAAGAGACCCAGTACTTC. Encoded protein: CASSSLAGSFQETQYF. Full variable domain (outside the CDR3, taken from reference TRBV11-2 and TRBJ2-5): EAGVAQSPRYKIIEKRQSVAFWCNPISGHATLYWYQQILGQGPKLLIQFQNNGVVDDSQLPKDRFSAERLKGVDSTLKIQPAKLEDSAVYLCASSSLAGSFQETQYFGPGTRLLVL.

J is TRBJ2-1 and V is TRBV6-2 or TRBV6-3, with D uncertain. The CDR3 covers 16 residues. Trimming shortened V by 0 bases and J by 13 bases, and 22 bases separated the two germline ends. The germline V gene encodes CDR1 MNHEY and CDR2 SVGEGT. The CDR3 sequence: CASSYSMASGRIPQFF. CDR3 nucleotides: TGTGCCAGCAGTTACTCGATGGCGTCCGGTCGTATCCCACAGTTCTTC.

The rearrangement uses TRBV27 and TRBJ1-5, with D possibly being TRBD1 (5 bases). Germline V lookup: CDR1 MNHEY, CDR2 SMNVEV (reference sequence). V was pared by 5 bases and J by 7 bases, with 18 bases between. The CDR3 loop spans 15 amino acids. The CDR3 spells CASSPRPSGLQPQHF. In DNA form, the CDR3 reads TGTGCCAGCAGTCCACGCCCCTCGGGACTGCAGCCCCAGCATTTT.

About this clonotype itself: This may be a read error: a much more frequent sequence differs by one nucleotide. The J gene is TRBJ1-5, the V gene TRBV6-5, with D uncertain. Germline V gene sequence: CDR1 MNHEY, CDR2 SVGAGI. CDR3 length equals 14 residues. CDR3 protein: CASSHSSSNQPQHF. The CDR3 DNA is TGTGCCAGCAGTCACTCCAGTAGCAATCAGCCCCAGCATTTT.

The chain carries TRBV20-1 and TRBJ2-1, with 10 bases lining up with TRBD2. Trimming removed 0 bases from V and 9 bases from J; junction bases left unmatched: 8. Germline values: CDR1 DFQATT, CDR2 SNEGSKA (reference sequence). CDR3 length: 15 residues. Here the CDR3 reads CSAREITSGTLEQFF. Here the CDR3 DNA reads TGCAGTGCTAGAGAGATTACTAGCGGGACGCTTGAGCAGTTCTTC.